What follows describes a single T cell receptor (beta chain). Its antigen is not known. TCR beta sequencing covered blood CD8+ and CD4+ T cells. Controls were drawn from healthy donors and were matched for age and sex. Trimming took 3 bases from V and 4 from J, leaving 10 bases between them. Germline V CDR1 and CDR2: DFQATT, SNEGSKA (reference sequence). This CDR3 is 12 amino acids long. These data come from a study of CD8 T cells in Susac syndrome. RNA, at 0.5 to 1 ug, was reverse transcribed with random hexamers. An immunoSEQ multiplex PCR generated amplified TCR beta CDR3 products spanning 54 Vbeta and 13 Jbeta. TCRdb passed the immunoSEQ multiplex PCR reads through MiXCR, listing each CDR3 protein once. This table holds approximately 110,000 distinct CDR3 sequences, about 93% found once. Study-wide findings and caveats: Acknowledgment was made by the study that its TCR sequencing and HLA analysis involved a relatively small number of individuals.

The J gene is TRBJ2-7, the V gene TRBV20-1, with TRBD2 as a possible D gene (6 bases). This TCR was recovered from a human donor in good health. The sample taken for sequencing was CD4+ T cells from PBMCs. The CDR3: CSASGRGYEQYF. CDR3 bases: TGCAGTGCTAGCGGGAGAGGGTACGAGCAGTACTTC.